Below are 10 T cell receptor beta chains sequenced from a single sample in a study of blood T cell repertoires in COVID-19. Some clones are missing from TCRdb's copy, which holds only in-frame ones; the method was immunoSEQ multiplex PCR. The sample consists of a few hundred thousand clones, around 85% of them appearing once. The sample was peripheral blood. Receptor source: a woman between 70 and 85 years old with COVID-19, enrolled during active disease.

The chain joins TRBV19 to TRBJ2-5; the D gene is possibly TRBD1 (5 bases). The V end lost 7 bases, the J end lost 2 bases, and 11 bases lay between the germline ends. The CDR3 is 13 amino acids. Germline CDR1 LNHDA, CDR2 SQIVND (reference sequence). CDR3 protein: CASTPAGQETQYF. The CDR3 nucleotides read TGTGCCAGTACCCCGGCAGGGCAAGAGACCCAGTACTTC.

This rearrangement joins TRBV11-3 to TRBJ1-1; a weak D match, TRBD1 (6 bases). V gave up 5 bases and J gave up 5 bases, with 15 bases separating them. Looked up from germline, CDR1 is SGHNT and CDR2 is YENEEA. The CDR3 has 14 residues. The CDR3 DNA follows: TGTGCCAGCAGCCTCGGGTGGGGGCGGACTGAAGCTTTCTTT. Amino acid sequence: CASSLGWGRTEAFF. Full variable domain (remainder filled in from reference TRBV11-3 and TRBJ1-1): EAGVVQSPRYKIIEKKQPVAFWCNPISGHNTLYWYLQNLGQGPELLIRYENEEAVDDSQLPKDRFSAERLKGVDSTLKIQPAELGDSAVYLCASSLGWGRTEAFFGQGTRLTVV.

The chain combines TRBV27 with TRBJ2-2; TRBD2 agrees at 14 bases. This CDR3 is 19 amino acids long. Germline CDR1 reads MNHEY; CDR2 reads SMNVEV (reference sequence). V trimming: 3 bases; J trimming: 2 bases; junction bases outside the gene matches: 8. The CDR3 bases are TGTGCCAGCAGTTTCCGAACGGGACTAGCGGGGGACAACACCGGGGAGCTGTTTTTT. Translating it yields CASSFRTGLAGDNTGELFF.

This chain links TRBV7-2 with TRBJ1-3; 9 bases match TRBD1. The CDR3 sequence is 15 residues long. The V segment lost 3 bases and the J segment 4 bases; nucleotides outside the gene matches: 4. Germline V gives CDR1 SGHTA, CDR2 FQGNSA. The CDR3 DNA follows: TGTGCCAGCAGCTTCCGGGACAGGGCAGGAAACACCATATATTTT. Amino acids: CASSFRDRAGNTIYF.

Concerning this clone itself: Other DNA sequences in this sample translate to the same CDR3. The chain uses TRBV7-3 and TRBJ2-7; 11 bases are a match to TRBD1. Germline V gene sequence: CDR1 SGHTA, CDR2 FQGTGA. V trimming: 2 bases; J trimming: 5 bases; junction bases outside the gene matches: 8. The CDR3 covers 16 residues. The CDR3, as DNA: TGTGCCAGCAGCTTATTTCCGGGGGACAGGGGGAACGAGCAGTACTTC. This translates into CASSLFPGDRGNEQYF.

This chain joins TRBV5-1 and TRBJ1-2; TRBD1 matches 7 bases. The V gene's germline CDR1 is SGHRS and CDR2 YFSETQ. The length of the CDR3 is 14 residues. V was pared by 4 bases and J by 2 bases, with 5 bases of the junction left unmatched. The CDR3 bases are TGCGCCAGCAGCGAGGGGGGACAGAACTATGGCTACACCTTC. It specifies CASSEGGQNYGYTF.

Only a few counts were recorded for this clone. The chain recombines TRBV19 with TRBJ1-6; the match to TRBD1 covers 10 bases. Germline CDR1 is LNHDA and CDR2 is SQIVND (reference sequence). With 7 bases clipped from V and 9 bases from J, the junction kept 9 bases outside the gene matches. CDR3 length: 15 amino acids. The CDR3 DNA follows: TGTGCCAGTAATCCGGGACAGGGGATCGGTTCACCCCTCCACTTT. Protein: CASNPGQGIGSPLHF.

There are a few counts of this clone. J is TRBJ2-7 and V is TRBV3-1 (or the pseudogene TRBV3-2); possibly TRBD1 for D (6 bases). V dropped 2 bases and J dropped 3 bases, with 11 bases sitting between them. Germline CDR1 and CDR2: LGHDT and YNNKEL (reference sequence). The CDR3 loop spans 14 amino acids. CDR3 sequence reads: CASSQWDTSYEQYF. The CDR3 DNA reads TGTGCCAGCAGCCAATGGGACACCAGCTACGAGCAGTACTTC.

V usage is TRBV10-1 and J usage is TRBJ1-3, with TRBD1 matching over 8 bases. The CDR3 contains 18 residues. The germline gives CDR1 WNHNN, CDR2 SYGVQD (reference sequence). Germline trimming cut 0 bases from V and 2 bases from J; bases unmatched to any gene: 9. Here the CDR3 reads CASSESSGQGSTGNTIYF. The CDR3 bases are TGCGCCAGCAGTGAGTCGAGTGGACAGGGATCGACTGGAAACACCATATATTTT.

The rearrangement joins TRBV5-6 to TRBJ2-7; 9 nucleotides match TRBD1. The CDR3 is 14 amino acids. Germline V lookup: CDR1 SGHDT, CDR2 YYEEEE. Germline trimming cut 1 base from V and 6 bases from J; bases unmatched to any gene: 5. CDR3 coding DNA: TGTGCCAGCAGCTTGTTGGGACAGGGAAGCGAGCAGTACTTC. It translates to CASSLLGQGSEQYF.